The 10 T cell receptor beta chains presented below share a single source sample, sequenced in a study of cytomegalovirus exposure and HLA in healthy donors. In the PCR, 60 Vbeta and 13 Jbeta primers were used. Sequenced by immunoSEQ multiplex PCR; TCRdb stores in-frame clones only, minus some. Of about 140,000 clones in the sample, 79% were seen once. The specimen was PBMCs. The receptor set was obtained from a man between 40 and 49 years old in good health and CMV-seropositive.

This chain uses TRBV10-3 with TRBJ1-5; no clear D gene. V dropped 6 bases and J dropped 5 bases, with 8 bases sitting between them. The CDR3 length is 12 residues. Germline lookup yields CDR1 ENHRY and CDR2 SYGVKD. CDR3 in amino acids: CAIRGGDQPQHF. The CDR3 bases are TGTGCCATCAGGGGCGGGGATCAGCCCCAGCATTTT.

CDR3 sequence (DNA): TGCGCCAGCAGCTTAGGACAGGGTAGGAAACATGGCTACACCTTC. Its protein is CASSLGQGRKHGYTF. The V call is TRBV5-1, the J call TRBJ1-2; 8 nucleotides match TRBD1. J gave up 6 bases and V 2 bases, and 9 bases lay outside the gene matches. From germline, CDR1 is SGHRS and CDR2 YFSETQ. The CDR3 has 15 residues.

The chain is built from TRBV6-6 and TRBJ1-3, with D possibly TRBD1 on 6 matching bases. Per the germline V gene, CDR1 is MNHNY and CDR2 is SVGAGI (reference sequence). V lost 2 bases, J lost 8 bases, and 13 bases lay in between. This CDR3 contains 14 residues. The CDR3 DNA is TGTGCCAGCAGTTACGCAGAGGGGGTTGACACCATATATTTT. It translates to CASSYAEGVDTIYF.

V is TRBV9 and J is TRBJ2-5; 8 nucleotides line up with TRBD2. Germline V gene lookup returns CDR1 SGDLS and CDR2 YYNGEE. J was trimmed by 5 bases and V by 4 bases; bases with no gene match: 10. The CDR3 extends over 15 amino acids. CDR3 sequence (DNA): TGTGCCAGCAGCCCCGCTGGACTAGCCGCGGAGACCCAGTACTTC. Residues: CASSPAGLAAETQYF.

This clone was counted once. The chain uses TRBV25-1 and TRBJ1-2, with D possibly TRBD1 on 5 matching bases. Germline-derived CDR1 and CDR2 are MGHDK and SYGVNS. V was clipped by 5 bases and J by 4 bases, with 14 bases between them. This CDR3 is built from 14 residues. The CDR3 nucleotides are TGTGCCAGCAGTTGGGGCAGCACCGGCTATGGCTACACCTTC. As protein: CASSWGSTGYGYTF.

This clone appeared a few times. The chain recombines TRBV2 with TRBJ1-6; 7 bases are shared with TRBD1. Trimming at V came to 5 bases and at J to 6 bases, leaving 10 bases not matched to a gene. Germline-derived CDR1 and CDR2 are SNHLY and FYNNEI. The CDR3 spans 16 residues. CDR3 protein: CASSLRAGGTNSPLHF. For the CDR3, the DNA is TGTGCCAGCAGTTTGAGGGCAGGGGGTACTAATTCACCCCTCCACTTT.

This rearrangement joins TRBV6-6 to TRBJ1-3, with D possibly TRBD1 on 6 matching bases. The V gene lost 5 bases and the J gene lost 0 bases, with 14 bases spanning the gap. This CDR3 region has 16 residues. From germline, CDR1 is MNHNY and CDR2 SVGAGI (reference sequence). This chain's CDR3 is CASSHRGASSGNTIYF. CDR3 DNA sequence: TGTGCCAGCAGTCACCGGGGGGCGAGCTCTGGAAACACCATATATTTT.

The genes are TRBV6-1 and TRBJ2-1; 7 bases are shared with TRBD2. Germline assignment: CDR1 MNHNS and CDR2 SASEGT. Trimming removed 4 bases from V and 7 bases from J; junction bases left unmatched: 10. This CDR3 contains 15 residues. The CDR3 here is CASSAREALRNEQFF. CDR3 nucleotides: TGTGCCAGCAGTGCACGGGAGGCGCTCAGGAATGAGCAGTTCTTC.

The table lists this clone with a count of one. The chain employs TRBV7-8 and TRBJ1-1, with 10 positions matching TRBD1. Germline CDR1 is SGHVS and CDR2 is FQNEAQ. CDR3 length: 17 residues. Trimming took 4 bases from V and 4 from J; bases not matched to a gene: 12. CDR3 coding DNA: TGTGCCAGCAGCTCACCTGGGACAGGGGTCTTAGGCACTGAAGCTTTCTTT. Residues: CASSSPGTGVLGTEAFF.

The rearrangement uses TRBV14 and TRBJ1-1; maybe TRBD1 (6 bases). The CDR3 length is 13 residues. CDR1 and CDR2 from the germline V gene are SGHDN and FVKESK. V lost 6 bases and J lost 7, with 15 bases in between. The CDR3 protein is CASRGRGGNEAFF. CDR3 nucleotide sequence: TGTGCCAGCAGGGGCAGGGGTGGGAATGAAGCTTTCTTT.